These T cell receptor beta chains were read from a single sample in a study of shared clonotypes between healthy human individuals. Sequencing used immunoSEQ multiplex PCR; TCRdb keeps in-frame clones, though not all of them. The sample contains about 2 million clones, roughly 94% of which appear only once. The sample comprised naive CD8+ T cells sorted from blood. The receptors shown here come from a man between 18 and 35 years old in good health. Each CDR3 is given with its conserved first and last residue.

V gene: TRBV14; J gene: TRBJ2-7; CDR3 protein: CASSPSGGAPGEQYF
V gene: TRBV7-9; J gene: TRBJ1-4; CDR3 protein: CASSLSPGQLEKLFF
V gene: TRBV6-5; J gene: TRBJ1-4; CDR3 protein: CASSYSGHPEKLFF
V gene: TRBV13; J gene: TRBJ2-1; CDR3 protein: CASRTLTTSGHNEQFF
V gene: TRBV6-1; J gene: TRBJ2-3; CDR3 protein: CASSATGTGNPDTQYF
V gene: TRBV4-3; J gene: TRBJ2-5; CDR3 protein: CASSQDWGDEYQETQYF
V gene: TRBV4-3; J gene: TRBJ1-1; CDR3 protein: CASSQATVGTEAFF
V gene: TRBV30; J gene: TRBJ2-3; CDR3 protein: CAWSSGGADTQYF
V gene: TRBV6-5; J gene: TRBJ2-7; CDR3 protein: CASSYPGGEDYEQYF
V gene: TRBV28; J gene: TRBJ1-5; CDR3 protein: CASSTRGQMDSNQPQHF
V gene: TRBV6-1; J gene: TRBJ1-6; CDR3 protein: CASRDRGLRSPLHF
V gene: TRBV6-1; J gene: TRBJ1-5; CDR3 protein: CASSVGGNQPQHF
V gene: TRBV28; J gene: TRBJ1-3; CDR3 protein: CASSLFPSSGNTIYF
V gene: TRBV5-1; J gene: TRBJ2-1; CDR3 protein: CASSADFYNEQFF
V gene: TRBV7-9; J gene: TRBJ2-1; CDR3 protein: CASSSPGRVYNEQFF
V gene: TRBV25-1; J gene: TRBJ2-3; CDR3 protein: CASSFMGAADTQYF
V gene: TRBV27; J gene: TRBJ1-5; CDR3 protein: CASSFRGIGQPQHF
V gene: TRBV9; J gene: TRBJ1-4; CDR3 protein: CASSVGAGLNEKLFF
V gene: TRBV19; J gene: TRBJ2-2; CDR3 protein: CASSVRPGELFF
V gene: TRBV4-1; J gene: TRBJ1-2; CDR3 protein: CASSHKDTRNYGYTF
V gene: TRBV10-1; J gene: TRBJ2-5; CDR3 protein: CASSSAIQETQYF
V gene: TRBV4-1; J gene: TRBJ2-5; CDR3 protein: CASSQAGSRGETQYF
V gene: TRBV30; J gene: TRBJ1-6; CDR3 protein: CASSPRAGHNSPLHF
V gene: TRBV29-1; J gene: TRBJ2-1; CDR3 protein: CSAGERETEQFF
V gene: TRBV19; J gene: TRBJ1-1; CDR3 protein: CASSGQNTEAFF
V gene: TRBV7-9; J gene: TRBJ1-6; CDR3 protein: CASSLYPLDSYNSPLHF
V gene: TRBV2; J gene: TRBJ1-1; CDR3 protein: CASSESTGQGKNTEAFF
V gene: TRBV4-3; J gene: TRBJ2-7; CDR3 protein: CASSQDRSYEQYF
V gene: TRBV6-5; J gene: TRBJ2-1; CDR3 protein: CASSYHREGPGEQFF
V gene: TRBV11-1; J gene: TRBJ1-5; CDR3 protein: CASSQGSNQPQHF
V gene: TRBV28; J gene: TRBJ2-2; CDR3 protein: CASSSGDGNTGELFF